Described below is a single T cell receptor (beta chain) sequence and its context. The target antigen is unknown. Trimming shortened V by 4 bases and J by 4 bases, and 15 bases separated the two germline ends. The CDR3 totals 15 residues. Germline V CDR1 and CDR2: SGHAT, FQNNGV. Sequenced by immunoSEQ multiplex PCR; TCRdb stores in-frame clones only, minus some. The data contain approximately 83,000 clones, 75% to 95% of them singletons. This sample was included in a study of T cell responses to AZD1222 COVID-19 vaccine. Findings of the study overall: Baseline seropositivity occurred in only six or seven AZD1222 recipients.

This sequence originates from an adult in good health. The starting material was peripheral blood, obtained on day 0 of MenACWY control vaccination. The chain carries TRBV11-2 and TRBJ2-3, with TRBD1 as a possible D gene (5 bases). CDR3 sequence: CASSWGQGVSDTQYF. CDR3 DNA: TGTGCCAGCAGCTGGGGCCAGGGCGTTTCAGATACGCAGTATTTT.